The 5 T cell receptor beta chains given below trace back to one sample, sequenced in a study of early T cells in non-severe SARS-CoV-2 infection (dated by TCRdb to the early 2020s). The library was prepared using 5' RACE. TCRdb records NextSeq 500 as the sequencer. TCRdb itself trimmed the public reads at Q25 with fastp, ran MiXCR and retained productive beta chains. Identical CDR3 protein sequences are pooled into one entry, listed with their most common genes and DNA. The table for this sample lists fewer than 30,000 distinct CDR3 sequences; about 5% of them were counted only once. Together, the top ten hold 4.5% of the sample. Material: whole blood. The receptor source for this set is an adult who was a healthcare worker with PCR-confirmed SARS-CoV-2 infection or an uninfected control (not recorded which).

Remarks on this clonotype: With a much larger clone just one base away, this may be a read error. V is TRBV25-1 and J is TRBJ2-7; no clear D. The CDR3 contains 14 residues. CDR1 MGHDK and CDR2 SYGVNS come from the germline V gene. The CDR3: CANSDTEDSYEQYF. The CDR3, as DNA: TGTGCCAACAGTGATACAGAAGATTCCTACGAGCAGTACTTC.

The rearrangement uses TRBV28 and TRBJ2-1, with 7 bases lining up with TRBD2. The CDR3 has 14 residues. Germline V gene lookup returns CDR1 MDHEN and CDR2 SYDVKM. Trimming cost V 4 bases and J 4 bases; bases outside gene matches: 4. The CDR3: CASSSSGTYNEQFF. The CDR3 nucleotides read TGTGCCAGCAGTTCCAGCGGGACTTACAATGAGCAGTTCTTC.

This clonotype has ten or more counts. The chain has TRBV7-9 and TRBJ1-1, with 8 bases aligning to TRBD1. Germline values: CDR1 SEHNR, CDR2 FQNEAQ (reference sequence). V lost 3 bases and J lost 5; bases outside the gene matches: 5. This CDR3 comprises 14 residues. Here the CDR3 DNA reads TGTGCCAGCAGCTTGGGACAGGCTCGAACTGAAGCTTTCTTT. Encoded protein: CASSLGQARTEAFF.

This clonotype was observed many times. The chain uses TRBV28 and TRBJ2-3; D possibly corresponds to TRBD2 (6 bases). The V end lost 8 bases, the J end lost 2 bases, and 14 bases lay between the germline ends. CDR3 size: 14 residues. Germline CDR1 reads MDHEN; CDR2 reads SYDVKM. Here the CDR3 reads CASGGTDYTDTQYF. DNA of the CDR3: TGTGCCAGCGGAGGGACGGATTACACAGATACGCAGTATTTT.

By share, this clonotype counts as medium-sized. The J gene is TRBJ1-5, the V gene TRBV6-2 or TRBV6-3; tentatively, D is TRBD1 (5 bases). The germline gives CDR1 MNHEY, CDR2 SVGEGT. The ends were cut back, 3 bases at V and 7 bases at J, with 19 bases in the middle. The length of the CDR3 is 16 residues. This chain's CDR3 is CASSYRGPGKGQPQHF. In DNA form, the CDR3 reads TGTGCCAGCAGTTATCGAGGACCCGGGAAGGGGCAGCCCCAGCATTTT.